Listed below are T cell receptor beta chains from one sample, sequenced in a study of regulatory T cells in long-lasting Graves disease. TCRdb re-called the multiplex PCR reads with MiXCR, one entry per CDR3 protein. The table lists about 340,000 distinct CDR3 sequences, about 20% of them singletons. The sequencing here drew on peripheral blood mononuclear cells (PBMCs), taken when the disease was refractory, from a patient treated with antithyroid drugs. The receptors shown here come from a female donor with Graves disease. Each CDR3 is given with its conserved first and last residue. The order of the fields is D gene, V gene, clone size, J gene, CDR3 DNA, CDR3 protein. D genes are given only for firm matches. Some rows have no size entry. The others give once, few or many, or a class for an expanded clone.

D gene: -; V gene: TRBV30; clone size: many; J gene: TRBJ1-2; CDR3 DNA: TGTGCCTGGACAGTGATAGGGCTTTATGGCTACACCTTC; CDR3 protein: CAWTVIGLYGYTF
D gene: TRBD2; V gene: TRBV3-1; clone size: -; J gene: TRBJ2-2; CDR3 DNA: TGTGCCAGCAGCCAAGATCCTGCGACTAGCGCCTCAAACACCGGGGAGCTGTTTTTT; CDR3 protein: CASSQDPATSASNTGELFF
D gene: -; V gene: TRBV27; clone size: -; J gene: TRBJ2-7; CDR3 DNA: TGTGCCACTTTCTCCGGGACCATCCCCTACGAGCAGTACTTC; CDR3 protein: CATFSGTIPYEQYF
D gene: -; V gene: TRBV19; clone size: -; J gene: TRBJ2-5; CDR3 DNA: TGTGCCAGTAGTATAGGTGGGACGTCTCAAGAGACCCAGTACTTC; CDR3 protein: CASSIGGTSQETQYF
D gene: -; V gene: TRBV29-1; clone size: many; J gene: TRBJ2-5; CDR3 DNA: TGCAGCGTATCCAGGGTAGGCGAGACCCAGTACTTC; CDR3 protein: CSVSRVGETQYF
D gene: -; V gene: TRBV7-2; clone size: many; J gene: TRBJ1-2; CDR3 DNA: TGTGCCAGCAGCTTAGTTTCGGGGGATTCCGTATATGGCTACACCTTC; CDR3 protein: CASSLVSGDSVYGYTF
D gene: -; V gene: TRBV5-1; clone size: -; J gene: TRBJ1-4; CDR3 DNA: TGCGCCAGCAGCCCCTGGACGGCTTATGAAAAACTGTTTTTT; CDR3 protein: CASSPWTAYEKLFF
D gene: -; V gene: TRBV4-1; clone size: -; J gene: TRBJ1-2; CDR3 DNA: TGCGCCAGCAGCCACCTACAGGGTATGAAGGGCTACACCTTC; CDR3 protein: CASSHLQGMKGYTF
D gene: TRBD1; V gene: TRBV7-8; clone size: -; J gene: TRBJ2-7; CDR3 DNA: TGTGCCAGCAGCCCCCAGGGGGTCTCCTACGAGCAGTACTTC; CDR3 protein: CASSPQGVSYEQYF
D gene: -; V gene: TRBV7-9; clone size: many; J gene: TRBJ1-1; CDR3 DNA: TGTGCCAGCAGCTTAGCTGGAAACACTGAAGCTTTCTTT; CDR3 protein: CASSLAGNTEAFF
D gene: -; V gene: TRBV7-8; clone size: -; J gene: TRBJ2-1; CDR3 DNA: TGTGCCAGCAGCTTAGCCTCCAGCGGAAAATACAATGAGCAGTTCTTC; CDR3 protein: CASSLASSGKYNEQFF
D gene: TRBD1; V gene: TRBV6-1; clone size: many; J gene: TRBJ2-5; CDR3 DNA: TGTGCCAGCAGGGAAAGGGGGCCAGAGACCCAGTACTTC; CDR3 protein: CASRERGPETQYF